The count of the clone carrying this TCR beta chain is one. Germline CDR1 ENHRY, CDR2 SYGVKD. The CDR3 loop spans 14 amino acids. J was trimmed by 11 bases and V by 2 bases; bases with no gene match: 4. The data stem from a study of blood T cell repertoires in COVID-19. Overall study context: Sites across the United States, Italy and Spain contributed samples from acute and convalescent COVID-19. The analysed material was cDNA or gDNA that came from T cells, B-cell-depleted T cells, or PBMCs.

The authors' processing: The assay estimated nucleated cells by amplifying reference gene primers. Profiling relied on immunoSEQ multiplex PCR, and the TCRdb table lists in-frame clones only, not all of them. Clonal size and the V and J genes are those of that table, whereas D and trimming came from the DNA. In the table there are fewer than 120,000 clones, approximately 82% of which are singletons. Sequenced sample: peripheral blood. The rearrangement uses TRBV10-3 and TRBJ1-4; 11 bases agree with TRBD1. The source of this sequence is a woman aged 80 or older with acute or convalescent COVID-19. CDR3 amino acids: CAISEADRGQKLFF. The CDR3 nucleotides read TGTGCCATCAGTGAGGCGGACAGGGGGCAGAAACTGTTTTTT.